Given below is one T cell receptor (beta chain) in context. Its antigen is undetermined. A much more abundant neighbour one base away suggests this may be a read error. No conserved phenylalanine or tryptophan ends this CDR3, so it is likely a read error. Combining a sample-barcoded 5' primer with a J-beta primer mix, a second PCR ran for 7 to 11 cycles. A template-switch adaptor that had 12 random nucleotides put a tag on each cDNA molecule. TCRdb called the 5' RACE reads again in MiXCR, with one record for every CDR3 protein. Among 590,000 or so distinct CDR3 sequences listed, about 30% were seen once. The sample is drawn from a study of blood T cells in healthy people across ages. CDR1 LGHNT and CDR2 FRNRAP come from the germline V gene. After removal of 1 base from V and 1 base from J, the junction contained 0 bases not matched to a gene. The CDR3 sequence is 14 residues long. Whole-study findings and limits: Naive and antigen-experienced cells were not separated, limiting conclusive comparison.

This sequence was found in a woman older than 75 in good health. The sequencing input was blood. V and J are TRBV12-5 and TRBJ1-1, with 7 bases that match TRBD1. The CDR3 DNA reads TGTGCTAGTGGTTTGGGGACAGGGAACACTGAAGCTTTCTGT. This translates into CASGLGTGNTEAFC.